This T cell receptor beta chain was sequenced during a study of T cells in Graves' hyperthyroidism and ophthalmopathy. TCR beta CDR3 sequences were amplified from RNA transcripts. First-round RT-PCR of the TCR CDR3 relied on the HTBI primer set. TCRdb used MiXCR to reprocess the multiplex PCR reads, holding one entry per CDR3 protein. The table records almost 600,000 distinct CDR3 sequences, around 13% of them present only once. Clinical symptoms, serum thyroxine and TRAb, thyroid ultrasound and orbital computed tomography were used for the diagnoses. The CDR3 length is 15 residues. CDR1 is SGDLS, CDR2 YYNGEE, per germline. V trimming: 1 base; J trimming: 4 bases; junction bases outside the gene matches: 5.

The receptor was derived from a woman aged 30 to 39 with Graves' hyperthyroidism that later progressed to Graves' ophthalmopathy. Source material: blood. The chain joins TRBV9 to TRBJ2-7; 10 bases are a match to TRBD2. CDR3 nucleotide sequence: TGTGCCAGCAGCGTACTAGCGGGAGCTTATTACGAGCAGTACTTC. It translates to CASSVLAGAYYEQYF.